Shown below are 3 T cell receptor beta chains from a single sample sequenced in a study of shared clonotypes between healthy human individuals. Here immunoSEQ multiplex PCR was the method, and the copy in TCRdb shows in-frame clones only, minus some. Of hundreds of thousands of clones listed, roughly four fifths are singletons. Sequencing was carried out using PBMCs. These receptors originate from a woman aged 40 to 49 in good health. Some clones in this sample may be carry-over from other donors' samples.

The rearrangement links TRBV6-5 to TRBJ1-5, with D hard to call. Germline V gene sequence: CDR1 MNHEY, CDR2 SVGAGI. V gave up 8 bases and J gave up 3 bases, with 11 bases separating them. The CDR3 sequence is 13 residues long. The CDR3 loop is CASAQQPNQPQHF. Here the CDR3 DNA reads TGTGCCAGCGCCCAGCAGCCCAATCAGCCCCAGCATTTT.

For the CDR3, the DNA is TGTGCCAGCTCACCTTCAGGGGACAATCAGCCCCAGCATTTT. Protein product: CASSPSGDNQPQHF. The chain combines TRBV18 with TRBJ1-5; D might be TRBD1 (6 bases). Trimming removed 3 bases from V and 3 bases from J, with 9 bases in between. The CDR3 loop spans 14 amino acids. Germline CDR1 is KGHSH and CDR2 is LQKENI. The complete variable domain, with remaining parts taken from reference TRBV18 and TRBJ1-5, reads NAGVMQNPRHLVRRRGQEARLRCSPMKGHSHVYWYRQLPEEGLKFMVYLQKENIIDESGMPKERFSAEFPKEGPSILRIQQVVRGDSAAYFCASSPSGDNQPQHFGDGTRLSIL.

This clone was counted once. J is TRBJ2-7 and V is TRBV29-1; possibly TRBD1 or TRBD2 for D (5 bases each). CDR3 length equals 13 residues. Germline V gene sequence: CDR1 SQVTM, CDR2 ANQGSEA. Trimming left V 4 bases short and J 2 bases short, with 12 bases between. The DNA of the CDR3 is TGCAGCGTTGGGGGGAGCCCAACCTACGAGCAGTACTTC. Translation gives CSVGGSPTYEQYF.